One and the same sample provided the 22 T cell receptor beta chains below, sequenced in a study of cytomegalovirus exposure and HLA in healthy donors. The PCR had 60 Vbeta and 13 Jbeta primers. Sequencing used immunoSEQ multiplex PCR; TCRdb keeps in-frame clones, though not all of them. The sample holds approximately 120,000 clones, under 80% seen once. The sample comprised PBMCs. The receptors were sampled from a woman in her forties or fifties in good health and CMV-seropositive.

This clone has a single count. J is TRBJ2-5 and V is TRBV19, with 11 bases identical to TRBD2. Germline V gene lookup returns CDR1 LNHDA and CDR2 SQIVND (reference sequence). The V segment lost 1 base and the J segment 2 bases; nucleotides outside the gene matches: 6. The CDR3 contains 17 residues. The CDR3 region is CASSIGSTSGGQETQYF. CDR3 nucleotide sequence: TGTGCCAGTAGTATAGGGTCCACTAGCGGGGGTCAAGAGACCCAGTACTTC.

The gene calls are TRBV19 and TRBJ1-5; D gene unclear. The CDR3 is made up of 13 amino acids. Germline V gives CDR1 LNHDA, CDR2 SQIVND (reference sequence). Trimming left V 5 bases short and J 7 bases short, with 12 bases between. Here the CDR3 DNA reads TGTGCCAGTAGTGTCTCAGGTGCCCAGCCCCAGCATTTT. It encodes CASSVSGAQPQHF.

This clone has only a few counts. V gene TRBV6-1 combines with J gene TRBJ1-2; D is perhaps TRBD1 (5 bases). CDR1 and CDR2 from the germline V gene are MNHNS and SASEGT. This CDR3 region has 11 residues. Trimming shortened V by 7 bases and J by 6 bases, and 9 bases separated the two germline ends. For the CDR3, the DNA is TGTGCCAGCACCGGACATGATGGCTACACCTTC. Its translation is CASTGHDGYTF.

This chain uses TRBV7-6 with TRBJ2-7; TRBD1 agrees at 8 bases. Looked up from germline, CDR1 is SGHVS and CDR2 is FNYEAQ. This CDR3 contains 14 residues. The junction had 5 bases not matched to a gene; V was cut back by 4 bases and J by 3 bases. CDR3 protein: CASSSGTGNYEQYF. The CDR3 nucleotides are TGTGCCAGCAGCTCAGGGACAGGCAACTACGAGCAGTACTTC.

The chain combines TRBV5-4 with TRBJ1-1, with TRBD1 matching over 9 bases. CDR3 length: 15 amino acids. J gave up 4 bases and V 4 bases, and 8 bases lay outside the gene matches. CDR1 and CDR2 (germline): SGHNT, YYREEE (reference sequence). The chain's CDR3 is CASSPPGQGGTEAFF. CDR3 nucleotides: TGTGCCAGCAGCCCACCGGGACAGGGAGGCACTGAAGCTTTCTTT.

As regards this clone: One junction end does not reproduce the germline sequence, and a read error may be involved. The chain uses TRBV7-9 and TRBJ1-2, with TRBD1 identical over 7 bases. This CDR3 has 11 amino acids. Germline CDR1 and CDR2: SEHNR and FQNEAQ (reference sequence). The CDR3, as DNA: TGTTCCAGCAGTTTGGGACAGACGCAATTCTTC. Encoded protein: CSSSLGQTQFF.

The table lists this clone with a few counts. The chain has TRBV28 and TRBJ2-7; a weak D match, TRBD1 (6 bases). The CDR3 is 13 amino acids. V was pared by 5 bases and J by 6 bases, with 14 bases between. The germline V gene encodes CDR1 MDHEN and CDR2 SYDVKM. This chain's CDR3 is CASSQQGFAEQYF. CDR3 bases: TGTGCCAGCAGTCAACAGGGATTTGCCGAGCAGTACTTC.

V and J are TRBV5-1 and TRBJ1-1; TRBD1 matches 10 bases. The CDR3 runs to 16 residues. CDR1 and CDR2 from the germline V gene are SGHRS and YFSETQ. With V trimmed by 0 bases and J by 1 base, 3 bases remained unmatched. CDR3 residues: CASSLGGTGANTEAFF. CDR3 DNA sequence: TGCGCCAGCAGCTTGGGGGGGACAGGGGCGAACACTGAAGCTTTCTTT. Using reference TRBV5-1 and TRBJ1-1 for the parts outside the CDR3, the full variable domain is KAGVTQTPRYLIKTRGQQVTLSCSPISGHRSVSWYQQTPGQGLQFLFEYFSETQRNKGNFPGRFSGRQFSNSRSEMNVSTLELGDSALYLCASSLGGTGANTEAFFGQGTRLTVV.

This clone was counted between two and nine times. One junction end does not reproduce the germline sequence, and a read error may be involved. This chain connects TRBV7-9 to TRBJ2-3; 12 bases line up with TRBD2. The CDR3 loop spans 15 amino acids. Per the germline V gene, CDR1 is SEHNR and CDR2 is FQNEAQ (reference sequence). The CDR3 DNA sequence: TGTTCCAGCAGCTCCGGGACTAGCGGGACAGATACGCAGTATTTT. It encodes CSSSSGTSGTDTQYF.

This clone was detected a few times. The CDR3 nucleotides are TGTGCCAGCAGCCGATCTAGCGGGGGGGCTAGTGGTGAGCAGTTCTTC. It codes for CASSRSSGGASGEQFF. The V and J genes are TRBV7-2 and TRBJ2-1; TRBD2 agrees at 12 bases. Germline CDR1 is SGHTA and CDR2 is FQGNSA. J gave up 9 bases and V 5 bases, and 11 bases lay outside the gene matches. The CDR3 totals 16 residues.

V gene TRBV27 combines with J gene TRBJ2-7; 11 positions match TRBD1. The V and J ends lost 5 bases and 3 bases, in that order; junction bases with no gene match: 6. This CDR3 has 15 residues. Germline V lookup: CDR1 MNHEY, CDR2 SMNVEV (reference sequence). The CDR3 DNA reads TGTGCCAGCAGTGCGGGACAGGGGGACTTCTACGAGCAGTACTTC. As protein: CASSAGQGDFYEQYF.

This clone was detected only a few times. The chain couples TRBV11-2 to TRBJ2-7; 7 bases match TRBD2. The CDR3 is 16 residues long. After removal of 6 bases from V and 1 base from J, the junction contained 12 bases not matched to a gene. From germline, CDR1 is SGHAT and CDR2 FQNNGV. The CDR3 here is CASRPKGLAVSYEQYF. In DNA form, the CDR3 reads TGTGCCAGCAGACCAAAGGGGCTAGCGGTATCCTACGAGCAGTACTTC.

This chain joins TRBV2 and TRBJ2-1, with a possible D match to TRBD2 (6 bases). The V gene's germline CDR1 is SNHLY and CDR2 FYNNEI. The CDR3 length is 13 residues. Trimming stripped 7 bases from V and 6 bases from J, with 13 bases between. The CDR3 nucleotides read TGTGCCAGCAAGGCGGGGATGGGCAATGAGCAGTTCTTC. Protein sequence: CASKAGMGNEQFF.

The chain couples TRBV20-1 to TRBJ2-7; no reliable D call. The CDR3 is 11 residues long. Germline values: CDR1 DFQATT, CDR2 SNEGSKA (reference sequence). V dropped 2 bases and J dropped 7 bases, with 9 bases sitting between them. Here the CDR3 reads CSARQQAEQYF. CDR3 bases: TGCAGTGCTAGACAGCAGGCGGAGCAGTACTTC.

The chain couples TRBV19 to TRBJ1-2, with 8 bases identical to TRBD1. The germline V gene has CDR1 LNHDA and CDR2 SQIVND (reference sequence). J was trimmed by 4 bases and V by 9 bases; bases with no gene match: 4. CDR3 length: 12 residues. The CDR3 is CASGQGPYGYTF. In DNA form, the CDR3 reads TGTGCCAGCGGACAGGGCCCCTATGGCTACACCTTC.

The genes are TRBV7-8 and TRBJ1-4; D is unclear. V lost 1 base, J lost 7 bases, and 10 bases lay in between. The V gene's germline CDR1 is SGHVS and CDR2 FQNEAQ. The length of the CDR3 is 14 residues. CDR3 protein: CASSLESRAEKLFF. CDR3 sequence (DNA): TGTGCCAGCAGCTTAGAGTCGAGGGCTGAAAAACTGTTTTTT.

This chain links TRBV6-5 with TRBJ1-4; D is undetermined. Germline loops: CDR1 MNHEY, CDR2 SVGAGI. V was cut by 5 bases and J by 6 bases, with 13 bases left in between. The CDR3 runs 14 residues. The CDR3 protein is CASSEGGRYEKLFF. In DNA, the CDR3 is TGTGCCAGCAGTGAAGGAGGGCGTTATGAAAAACTGTTTTTT.

As DNA, the CDR3 is TGTGCCAGCAGCACACTGACAGGGGAGAGAGGAGAGACCCAGTACTTC. It codes for CASSTLTGERGETQYF. The J gene is TRBJ2-5, the V gene TRBV9, with 8 bases lining up with TRBD1. There are 16 residues in the CDR3. Germline V lookup: CDR1 SGDLS, CDR2 YYNGEE. V gave up 4 bases and J gave up 4 bases; unmatched junction bases: 12.

V and J are TRBV29-1 and TRBJ2-5; 12 nucleotides line up with TRBD2. Germline assignment: CDR1 SQVTM and CDR2 ANQGSEA. The V and J ends lost 4 bases and 5 bases, in that order; junction bases with no gene match: 2. This CDR3 is 13 amino acids long. This CDR3 reads CSVGLAGGETQYF. The CDR3 DNA follows: TGCAGCGTTGGTCTAGCGGGAGGGGAGACCCAGTACTTC.

V and J are TRBV15 and TRBJ2-1, with D tentatively TRBD2 (7 bases). V was pared by 0 bases and J by 7 bases, with 16 bases between. The CDR3 is made up of 16 amino acids. Looked up from germline, CDR1 is LNHNV and CDR2 is YYDKDF (reference sequence). The CDR3 spells CATSRDLRGGLNEQFF. CDR3 nucleotide sequence: TGTGCCACCAGCAGAGATTTGAGGGGGGGCCTGAATGAGCAGTTCTTC.

CDR3 residues: CASSYSQWPTYEQYF. The CDR3 region has the DNA TGTGCCAGCAGTTACTCGCAGTGGCCGACCTACGAGCAGTACTTC. The chain recombines TRBV6-5 with TRBJ2-7, with unresolved D. V lost 0 bases, J lost 2 bases, and 11 bases lay in between. CDR1 and CDR2 from the germline V gene are MNHEY and SVGAGI. This CDR3 region has 15 residues.

J is TRBJ2-1 and V is TRBV4-3; 9 bases align to TRBD2. Germline trimming cut 0 bases from V and 4 bases from J; bases unmatched to any gene: 4. Germline CDR1 LGHNA, CDR2 YSLEER. The CDR3 extends over 16 amino acids. The CDR3 DNA sequence: TGCGCCAGCAGCCAAGATATGCTAGCGGGGTACAATGAGCAGTTCTTC. Residues: CASSQDMLAGYNEQFF.